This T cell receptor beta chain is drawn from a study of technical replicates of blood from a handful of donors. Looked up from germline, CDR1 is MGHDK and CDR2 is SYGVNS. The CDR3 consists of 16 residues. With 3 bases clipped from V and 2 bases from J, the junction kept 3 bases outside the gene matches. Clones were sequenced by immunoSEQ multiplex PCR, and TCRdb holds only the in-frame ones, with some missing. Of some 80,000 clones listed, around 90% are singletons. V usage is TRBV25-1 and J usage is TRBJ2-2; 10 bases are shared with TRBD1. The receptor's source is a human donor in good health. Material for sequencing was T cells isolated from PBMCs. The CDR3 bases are TGTGCCAGCAGTGAGGGGACAGGGGTCAACACCGGGGAGCTGTTTTTT. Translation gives CASSEGTGVNTGELFF.